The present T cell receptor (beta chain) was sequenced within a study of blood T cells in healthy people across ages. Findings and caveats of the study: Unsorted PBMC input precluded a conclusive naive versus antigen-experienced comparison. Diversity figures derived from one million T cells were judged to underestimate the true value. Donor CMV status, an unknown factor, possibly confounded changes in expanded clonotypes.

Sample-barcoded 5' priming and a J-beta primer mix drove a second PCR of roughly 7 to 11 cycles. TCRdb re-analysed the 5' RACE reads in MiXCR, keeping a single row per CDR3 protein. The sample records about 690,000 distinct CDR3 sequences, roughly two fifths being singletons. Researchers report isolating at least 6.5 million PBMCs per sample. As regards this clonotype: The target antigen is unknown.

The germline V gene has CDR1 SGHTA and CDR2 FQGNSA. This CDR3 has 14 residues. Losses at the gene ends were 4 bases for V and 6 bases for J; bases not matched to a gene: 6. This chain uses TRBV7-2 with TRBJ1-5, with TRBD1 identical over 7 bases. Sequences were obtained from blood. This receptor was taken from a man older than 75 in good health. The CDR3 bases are TGTGCCAGCAGCTCACCGGACAGGATTCAGCCCCAGCATTTT. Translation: CASSSPDRIQPQHF.